This T cell receptor beta chain was obtained from a study of cytomegalovirus exposure and HLA in healthy donors. Regarding the study as a whole: The study recorded 150 to 200 TCR beta chains that were cytomegalovirus-associated. Rates of TCR association differed by HLA locus in a later analysis, with DRB1 highest and HLA-C lowest.

On this clone itself: Antigen: not known.

Both 60 Vbeta primers and 13 Jbeta primers went into the PCR. Using immunoSEQ multiplex PCR, the repertoire was profiled, and TCRdb retains in-frame clones only, with some absent. The data hold some 98,000 clones, with 70% observed a single time. Donors were nominally healthy when sampled, though unrecorded immune exposures were likely. Germline V gene sequence: CDR1 SGHRS, CDR2 YFSETQ. This CDR3 spans 16 amino acids. Trimming cost V 2 bases and J 6 bases; bases outside gene matches: 10. The source is a man aged 50 to 59 in good health and CMV-seronegative. The source material was PBMCs. The chain carries TRBV5-1 and TRBJ2-1; 8 bases line up with TRBD1. This CDR3 is CASSFNRDRMINEQFF. The CDR3 bases are TGCGCCAGCAGCTTCAACCGGGACAGGATGATCAATGAGCAGTTCTTC.